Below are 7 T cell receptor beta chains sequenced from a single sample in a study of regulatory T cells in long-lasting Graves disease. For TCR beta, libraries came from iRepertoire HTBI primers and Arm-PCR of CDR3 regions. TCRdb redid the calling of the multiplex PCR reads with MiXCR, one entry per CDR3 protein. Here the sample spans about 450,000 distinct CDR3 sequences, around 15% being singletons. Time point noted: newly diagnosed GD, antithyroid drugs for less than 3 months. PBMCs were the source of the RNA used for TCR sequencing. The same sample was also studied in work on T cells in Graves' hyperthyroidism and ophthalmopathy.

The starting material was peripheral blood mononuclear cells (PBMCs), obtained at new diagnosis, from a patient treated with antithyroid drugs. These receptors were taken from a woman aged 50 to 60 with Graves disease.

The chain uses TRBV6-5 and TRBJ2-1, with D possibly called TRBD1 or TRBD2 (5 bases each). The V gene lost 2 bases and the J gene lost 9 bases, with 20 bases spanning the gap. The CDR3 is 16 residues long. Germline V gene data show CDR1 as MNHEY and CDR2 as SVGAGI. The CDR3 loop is CASSYLLRDDSAEQFF. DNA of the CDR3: TGTGCCAGCAGTTACCTCCTTCGGGATGACAGTGCTGAGCAGTTCTTC.

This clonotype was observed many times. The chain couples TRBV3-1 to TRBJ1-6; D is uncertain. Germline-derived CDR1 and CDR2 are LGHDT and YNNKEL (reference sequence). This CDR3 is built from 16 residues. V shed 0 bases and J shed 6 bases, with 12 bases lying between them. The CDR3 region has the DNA TGTGCCAGCAGCCAAGACACCATCGGACTTAATTCACCCCTCCACTTT. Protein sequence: CASSQDTIGLNSPLHF.

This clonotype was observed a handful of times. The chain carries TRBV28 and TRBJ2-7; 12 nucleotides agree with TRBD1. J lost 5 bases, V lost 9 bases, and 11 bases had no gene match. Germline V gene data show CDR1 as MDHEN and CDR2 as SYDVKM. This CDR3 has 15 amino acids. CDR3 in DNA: TGTGCCAGTGGGACAGGGGGCGTTTTAGTGGACGAGCAGTACTTC. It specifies CASGTGGVLVDEQYF.

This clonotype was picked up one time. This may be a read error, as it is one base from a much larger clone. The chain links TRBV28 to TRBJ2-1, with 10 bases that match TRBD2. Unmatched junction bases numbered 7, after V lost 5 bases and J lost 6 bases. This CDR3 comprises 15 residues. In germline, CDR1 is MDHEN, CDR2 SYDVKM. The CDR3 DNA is TGTGCCAGCAGTGAGAGCGGGAGGGCCAGCAATGAGCAGTTCTTC. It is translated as CASSESGRASNEQFF.

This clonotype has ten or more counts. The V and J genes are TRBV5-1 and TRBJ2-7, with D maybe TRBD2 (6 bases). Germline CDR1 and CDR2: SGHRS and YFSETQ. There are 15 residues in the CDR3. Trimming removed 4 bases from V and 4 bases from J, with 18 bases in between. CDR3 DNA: TGCGCCAGCAGCCCTCAATCGCGGGGAGGATACGAGCAGTACTTC. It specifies CASSPQSRGGYEQYF.

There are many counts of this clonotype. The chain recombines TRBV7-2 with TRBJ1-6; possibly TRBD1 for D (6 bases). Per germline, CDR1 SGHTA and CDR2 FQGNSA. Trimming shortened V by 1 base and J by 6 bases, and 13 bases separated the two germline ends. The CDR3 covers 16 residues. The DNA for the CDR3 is TGTGCCAGCAGCTTAGTGGACAGCCTTTTTAATTCACCCCTCCACTTT. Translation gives CASSLVDSLFNSPLHF.

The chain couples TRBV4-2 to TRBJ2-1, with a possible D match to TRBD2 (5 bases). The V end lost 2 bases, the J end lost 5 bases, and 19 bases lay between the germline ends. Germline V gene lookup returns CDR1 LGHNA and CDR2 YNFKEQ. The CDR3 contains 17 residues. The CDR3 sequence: CASSQQTGLAIDNEQFF. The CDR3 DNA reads TGTGCCAGCAGCCAACAAACGGGGTTAGCGATCGACAATGAGCAGTTCTTC.